These 2 T cell receptor beta chains were all obtained from the same sample, sequenced in a study of blood T cell repertoires in COVID-19. Profiled with immunoSEQ multiplex PCR; TCRdb holds only in-frame clones, not every one. This table holds fewer than 130,000 clones, around 87% found once. Sequencing was performed on peripheral blood. All receptors come from an elderly woman with acute or convalescent COVID-19.

This chain links TRBV5-4 with TRBJ2-1; 14 nucleotides agree with TRBD2. This CDR3 region has 17 residues. The V segment lost 5 bases and the J segment 7 bases; nucleotides outside the gene matches: 11. Germline V gives CDR1 SGHNT, CDR2 YYREEE (reference sequence). CDR3 nucleotides: TGTGCCAGCAGGGCCGGGACTAGCGGGGGAAGAGGGAATGAGCAGTTCTTC. Its translation: CASRAGTSGGRGNEQFF.

The chain recombines TRBV5-6 with TRBJ2-1; 9 bases agree with TRBD1. The CDR3 extends over 15 amino acids. Per germline, CDR1 SGHDT and CDR2 YYEEEE. V gave up 2 bases and J gave up 4 bases; unmatched junction bases: 4. The CDR3 region has the DNA TGTGCCAGCAGCTTTGGGGACAGGGCTTACAATGAGCAGTTCTTC. This translates into CASSFGDRAYNEQFF.